The 27 T cell receptor beta chains below come from one sample, sequenced in a study of control samples from healthy donors and cancer patients. TCRdb's table, derived via immunoSEQ multiplex PCR, lists solely in-frame clones and lacks some. The sample has 150,000 to 200,000 clones, around 92% seen once. The source material was blood. The receptors come from a woman in her thirties in good health.

The V call is TRBV3-1 (or the pseudogene TRBV3-2), the J call TRBJ1-4; no clear D. V was cut by 1 base and J by 4 bases, with 13 bases left in between. The CDR3 loop spans 16 amino acids. CDR1 is LGHDT and CDR2 is YNNKEL in the germline V gene (reference sequence). The CDR3 loop reads CASSQAGGTVNEKLFF. CDR3 coding DNA: TGTGCCAGCAGCCAAGCAGGTGGAACCGTTAATGAAAAACTGTTTTTT.

The chain uses TRBV18 and TRBJ2-1, with 11 positions matching TRBD2. Trimming removed 3 bases from V and 6 bases from J; junction bases left unmatched: 7. Germline loops: CDR1 KGHSH, CDR2 LQKENI. CDR3 length: 16 amino acids. CDR3 DNA: TGTGCCAGCTCACCTCTAGCGGGAGGTCCTTCCAATGAGCAGTTCTTC. Its translation: CASSPLAGGPSNEQFF.

V gene TRBV7-9 combines with J gene TRBJ2-5; TRBD2 matches 12 bases. Germline lookup yields CDR1 SEHNR and CDR2 FQNEAQ (reference sequence). The CDR3 is made up of 16 amino acids. V lost 5 bases and J lost 5; bases outside the gene matches: 9. CDR3 region: CASSLLAGGPGETQYF. The CDR3 DNA reads as TGTGCCAGCAGCCTCCTAGCGGGGGGGCCGGGGGAGACCCAGTACTTC.

With respect to this clone: The sample holds other DNA sequences that translate to the same CDR3. V is TRBV12-3 or TRBV12-4 and J is TRBJ2-3; D gene unclear. The CDR3 is 12 residues long. V dropped 3 bases and J dropped 4 bases, with 5 bases sitting between them. The CDR3 DNA follows: TGTGCCAGCAGTTTGGGCGCAGATACGCAGTATTTT. Translating it yields CASSLGADTQYF.

This rearrangement joins TRBV5-1 to TRBJ1-5; D gene unclear. The CDR3 runs to 10 residues. V was cut by 4 bases and J by 10 bases, with 6 bases left in between. Per germline, CDR1 SGHRS and CDR2 YFSETQ. CDR3 coding DNA: TGCGCCAGCAGCCGGACCCCCCAGCATTTT. This codes for CASSRTPQHF.

The chain is built from TRBV19 and TRBJ1-2, with a weak D call TRBD1 (6 bases). V lost 2 bases, J lost 5 bases, and 9 bases lay in between. The CDR3 is 13 amino acids. Looked up from germline, CDR1 is LNHDA and CDR2 is SQIVND (reference sequence). The CDR3 DNA follows: TGTGCCAGTAGTATATCACAGGGTTATGGCTACACCTTC. As protein: CASSISQGYGYTF.

This clone was observed a single time. This rearrangement joins TRBV12-3 or TRBV12-4 to TRBJ2-3; D is unclear. This CDR3 is 13 amino acids long. V was trimmed by 5 bases and J by 0 bases, leaving 6 bases between them. The DNA for the CDR3 is TGTGCCAGCAGTATACAAAGCACAGATACGCAGTATTTT. Amino acids: CASSIQSTDTQYF.

The chain employs TRBV7-9 and TRBJ2-7, with D perhaps matching TRBD2 (5 bases). CDR3 length equals 16 residues. Looked up from germline, CDR1 is SEHNR and CDR2 is FQNEAQ (reference sequence). The germline V and J ends were trimmed by 6 bases and 0 bases, with 18 bases remaining between them. CDR3 region: CASSQTRTGSSYEQYF. CDR3 sequence (DNA): TGTGCCAGCAGTCAGACAAGGACGGGGAGCTCCTACGAGCAGTACTTC. The variable domain in full, with the rest retrieved from reference TRBV7-9 and TRBJ2-7, is DTGVSQNPRHKITKRGQNVTFRCDPISEHNRLYWYRQTLGQGPEFLTYFQNEAQLEKSRLLSDRFSAERPKGSFSTLEIQRTEQGDSAMYLCASSQTRTGSSYEQYFGPGTRLTVT.

The chain employs TRBV2 and TRBJ2-7; D call uncertain. V shed 7 bases and J shed 4 bases, with 17 bases lying between them. This CDR3 is 14 amino acids long. The germline CDR1 and CDR2 sequences are SNHLY and FYNNEI. The CDR3: CASNPRRVPYEQYF. DNA for the CDR3: TGTGCCAGCAACCCTAGGCGAGTCCCGTACGAGCAGTACTTC. Full variable domain (outside the CDR3, taken from reference TRBV2 and TRBJ2-7): EPEVTQTPSHQVTQMGQEVILRCVPISNHLYFYWYRQILGQKVEFLVSFYNNEISEKSEIFDDQFSVERPDGSNFTLKIRSTKLEDSAMYFCASNPRRVPYEQYFGPGTRLTVT.

In this sample, this clone turned up once. The rearrangement links TRBV15 to TRBJ1-5; D ambiguous. Deletions cut 6 bases from V and 5 bases from J, with 14 bases between. The CDR3 has 14 amino acids. Germline lookup yields CDR1 LNHNV and CDR2 YYDKDF (reference sequence). CDR3 loop: CATRARDRYQPQHF. The DNA for the CDR3 is TGTGCCACCAGGGCGAGGGATCGTTATCAGCCCCAGCATTTT.

The chain uses TRBV7-9 and TRBJ2-1, with D perhaps being TRBD1 or TRBD2 (5 bases each). This CDR3 region has 14 residues. Trimming took 4 bases from V and 2 from J, leaving 9 bases between them. Germline V gene lookup returns CDR1 SEHNR and CDR2 FQNEAQ (reference sequence). Written as DNA, the CDR3 is TGTGCCAGCAGCTACGGGACGGCCTACAATGAGCAGTTCTTC. Residues: CASSYGTAYNEQFF.

This chain connects TRBV7-3 to TRBJ1-1; D is undetermined. From germline, CDR1 is SGHTA and CDR2 FQGTGA. V was trimmed by 5 bases and J by 6 bases, leaving 16 bases between them. The CDR3 consists of 14 residues. This CDR3 reads CASSLSPEIAEAFF. In nucleotides, the CDR3 is TGTGCCAGCAGCCTATCACCTGAGATCGCTGAAGCTTTCTTT. The whole variable domain, remainder taken from reference TRBV7-3 and TRBJ1-1, is GAGVSQTPSNKVTEKGKYVELRCDPISGHTALYWYRQSLGQGPEFLIYFQGTGAADDSGLPNDRFFAVRPEGSVSTLKIQRTERGDSAVYLCASSLSPEIAEAFFGQGTRLTVV.

CDR3 in amino acids: CASSMTSGRWEDTQYF. DNA of the CDR3: TGTGCCAGCAGCATGACTAGCGGGAGGTGGGAAGATACGCAGTATTTT. This chain uses TRBV11-2 with TRBJ2-3, with 13 bases identical to TRBD2. Trimming took 5 bases from V and 5 from J; bases not matched to a gene: 7. The CDR3 length is 16 residues. From germline, CDR1 is SGHAT and CDR2 FQNNGV.

J is TRBJ2-4 and V is TRBV7-2; 11 nucleotides align to TRBD1. This CDR3 has 14 residues. After removal of 4 bases from V and 7 bases from J, the junction contained 3 bases not matched to a gene. Germline V gene sequence: CDR1 SGHTA, CDR2 FQGNSA. CDR3: CASSSGTGGNIQYF. In DNA form, the CDR3 reads TGTGCCAGCAGCTCCGGGACAGGGGGGAACATTCAGTACTTC.

In its sample, this clone was seen once. The rearrangement joins TRBV7-9 to TRBJ2-5, with 9 bases identical to TRBD2. The V gene end was trimmed by 5 bases and the J gene end by 0 bases; junction bases not matched to a gene: 4. Germline values: CDR1 SEHNR, CDR2 FQNEAQ (reference sequence). The CDR3 runs to 15 residues. The CDR3, as DNA: TGTGCCAGCAGCGGCCGACTAGCGGACCAAGAGACCCAGTACTTC. It translates to CASSGRLADQETQYF.

This CDR3 is CASRGQGGNQPQHF. As DNA, the CDR3 is TGTGCCAGCAGGGGACAGGGCGGAAATCAGCCCCAGCATTTT. The chain employs TRBV6-5 and TRBJ1-5, with TRBD1 identical over 9 bases. Unmatched junction bases numbered 4, after V lost 6 bases and J lost 4 bases. There are 14 residues in the CDR3. CDR1 MNHEY and CDR2 SVGAGI come from the germline V gene.

The genes are TRBV6-2 or TRBV6-3 and TRBJ2-5; the match to TRBD2 covers 7 bases. Trimming took 2 bases from V and 4 from J; bases not matched to a gene: 7. Germline-derived CDR1 and CDR2 are MNHEY and SVGEGT. This CDR3 comprises 15 residues. DNA of the CDR3: TGTGCCAGCAGTTACGGCGGGAGTAGGTTAGAGACCCAGTACTTC. Residues: CASSYGGSRLETQYF.

J is TRBJ2-1 and V is TRBV5-1; 9 bases line up with TRBD1. Germline V gives CDR1 SGHRS, CDR2 YFSETQ. V shed 5 bases and J 0 bases; nucleotides not matched to a gene: 0. The CDR3 is 14 amino acids. The CDR3 DNA reads TGCGCCAGCAGGACAGGGGGCTCCTACAATGAGCAGTTCTTC. Translated, it gives CASRTGGSYNEQFF. Based on the CDR3 plus reference TRBV5-1 and TRBJ2-1, the full variable domain is KAGVTQTPRYLIKTRGQQVTLSCSPISGHRSVSWYQQTPGQGLQFLFEYFSETQRNKGNFPGRFSGRQFSNSRSEMNVSTLELGDSALYLCASRTGGSYNEQFFGPGTRLTVL.

The rearrangement joins TRBV6-2 or TRBV6-3 to TRBJ1-1, with 9 bases that match TRBD1. This CDR3 has 15 amino acids. The V segment lost 2 bases and the J segment 6 bases; nucleotides outside the gene matches: 7. Germline loops: CDR1 MNHEY, CDR2 SVGEGT. In DNA, the CDR3 is TGTGCCAGCAGTTACCCCGGACAGGGGAAACCTGAAGCTTTCTTT. Translation gives CASSYPGQGKPEAFF.

This chain joins TRBV2 and TRBJ2-5; D not certain. The V gene lost 2 bases and the J gene lost 5 bases, with 12 bases spanning the gap. The CDR3 loop spans 14 amino acids. CDR1 and CDR2 (germline): SNHLY, FYNNEI. CDR3 region: CASSESLVGETQYF. CDR3 nucleotide sequence: TGTGCCAGCAGTGAAAGTCTGGTAGGGGAGACCCAGTACTTC.

CDR3 bases: TGTGCCAGCTCACCACCCCCGGGGGGGAACACTGAAGCTTTCTTT. It translates to CASSPPPGGNTEAFF. The rearrangement uses TRBV18 and TRBJ1-1, with a weak D call TRBD1 (5 bases). Germline lookup yields CDR1 KGHSH and CDR2 LQKENI. CDR3 size: 15 residues. V dropped 0 bases and J dropped 1 base, with 9 bases sitting between them. Using reference TRBV18 and TRBJ1-1 for the parts outside the CDR3, the full variable domain is NAGVMQNPRHLVRRRGQEARLRCSPMKGHSHVYWYRQLPEEGLKFMVYLQKENIIDESGMPKERFSAEFPKEGPSILRIQQVVRGDSAAYFCASSPPPGGNTEAFFGQGTRLTVV.

This chain uses TRBV6-5 with TRBJ2-7; possible D gene TRBD2, 5 bases. The germline V gene encodes CDR1 MNHEY and CDR2 SVGAGI. CDR3 length equals 13 residues. V shed 7 bases and J shed 2 bases, with 12 bases lying between them. The CDR3 is CASMSGSTYEQYF. The DNA for the CDR3 is TGTGCCAGCATGAGTGGGAGCACCTACGAGCAGTACTTC.

This chain connects TRBV7-9 to TRBJ1-5; tentative D call: TRBD1 (5 bases). Germline V gene lookup returns CDR1 SEHNR and CDR2 FQNEAQ (reference sequence). Deletions cut 6 bases from V and 2 bases from J, with 5 bases between. The CDR3 is made up of 12 amino acids. In DNA form, the CDR3 reads TGTGCCAGCAGACAGGGCAATCAGCCCCAGCATTTT. The encoded protein is CASRQGNQPQHF.

The chain links TRBV7-8 to TRBJ1-1, with D unresolved. The CDR3 extends over 17 amino acids. V was cut by 3 bases and J by 0 bases, with 17 bases left in between. CDR1 is SGHVS, CDR2 FQNEAQ, per germline. The CDR3, as DNA: TGTGCCAGCAGCTTTTTCCTACAAAAAGGCATGAACACTGAAGCTTTCTTT. Its translation is CASSFFLQKGMNTEAFF. Supplemented by reference TRBV7-8 and TRBJ1-1, the full variable domain reads GAGVSQSPRYKVAKRGQDVALRCDPISGHVSLFWYQQALGQGPEFLTYFQNEAQLDKSGLPSDRFFAERPEGSVSTLKIQRTQQEDSAVYLCASSFFLQKGMNTEAFFGQGTRLTVV.

The V and J genes are TRBV14 and TRBJ1-4, with TRBD1 identical over 8 bases. This CDR3 spans 17 amino acids. The germline gives CDR1 SGHDN, CDR2 FVKESK. After removal of 0 bases from V and 8 bases from J, the junction contained 11 bases not matched to a gene. CDR3 sequence: CASSQEGGRGQEEKLFF. CDR3 sequence (DNA): TGTGCCAGCAGCCAAGAAGGGGGCAGGGGGCAGGAGGAAAAACTGTTTTTT.

This chain links TRBV3-1 (or the pseudogene TRBV3-2) with TRBJ1-1, with D perhaps TRBD1 (6 bases). CDR3 length: 14 residues. V dropped 4 bases and J dropped 2 bases, with 11 bases sitting between them. The germline gives CDR1 LGHDT, CDR2 YNNKEL (reference sequence). CDR3 loop: CASSRGHSNTEAFF. The CDR3, as DNA: TGTGCCAGCAGCCGGGGACATTCTAACACTGAAGCTTTCTTT.

The rearrangement joins TRBV6-2 or TRBV6-3 to TRBJ1-1; weak D call: TRBD1 (6 bases). The V end was cut by 5 bases, the J end by 1 base, with 11 bases between. This CDR3 spans 14 amino acids. CDR1 and CDR2 from the germline V gene are MNHEY and SVGEGT. CDR3: CASSLRGRNTEAFF. CDR3 DNA sequence: TGTGCCAGCAGTCTCAGGGGTAGGAACACTGAAGCTTTCTTT.